This entry is about one TCR beta chain. This sample is part of a study of blood T cell repertoires in COVID-19. Original processing methods: Reference gene primer amplification gave estimated nucleated cell counts. TCRdb's copy holds only in-frame clones and misses some; the assay was immunoSEQ multiplex PCR. V and J calls and clone size come straight from that table; D and trimming were deduced from the DNA. Counted here are about 98,000 clones, roughly 87% occurring once; the ten biggest clones make up around 2%. The CDR3 length is 15 residues. Losses at the gene ends were 2 bases for V and 5 bases for J; bases not matched to a gene: 6. Germline V gene data show CDR1 as SGHRS and CDR2 as YFSETQ.

The sequencing input was peripheral blood. The clonotype comes from a man in his forties or fifties with active COVID-19. The chain is built from TRBV5-1 and TRBJ2-5, with TRBD1 matching over 10 bases. The CDR3 spells CASSLMTGGRETQYF. The CDR3 nucleotides read TGCGCCAGCAGCTTAATGACAGGGGGCCGGGAGACCCAGTACTTC.